These 6 T cell receptor beta chains were sequenced from one sample in a study of CD8 T cells in ankylosing spondylitis (dated by TCRdb to about 2017). Library preparation was by 5' RACE. The listed sequencing device is Illumina HiSeq 2500. TCRdb reprocessing: public reads trimmed at Q25 with fastp, clones called with MiXCR, in-frame beta chains kept. Under each unique CDR3 protein, matching rows form one entry showing the most common genes and DNA. The sample includes more than 650,000 distinct CDR3 sequences, with approximately 12% observed a single time. The ten largest clones take up more than 0.5% of the sample. What the study reported, not specific to this receptor: Blood from ankylosing spondylitis patients appeared to be characterized by a TCR beta motif made up of several highly homologous amino acid variants.

These TCRs are of unknown antigen specificity. Sequenced material: blood, either unsorted or a sorted T cell fraction (not recorded which). The receptors were gathered from a male donor with ankylosing spondylitis.

This clonotype was counted a few times. The CDR3 region is CASSGMTGTNQPQHF. The CDR3, as DNA: TGTGCCAGCAGTGGGATGACAGGGACCAATCAGCCCCAGCATTTT. The chain employs TRBV6-1 and TRBJ1-5; 7 bases line up with TRBD1. Germline V CDR1 and CDR2: MNHNS, SASEGT. The J segment lost 3 bases and the V segment lost 4 bases, leaving 6 bases of the junction unmatched. There are 15 residues in the CDR3.

The gene calls are TRBV20-1 and TRBJ1-5; 7 bases agree with TRBD1. CDR3 length equals 14 residues. V lost 6 bases to trimming and J lost 0 bases; unmatched junction nucleotides: 5. The germline CDR1 and CDR2 sequences are DFQATT and SNEGSKA (reference sequence). The CDR3 loop reads CSAPTGSSNQPQHF. DNA of the CDR3: TGCAGTGCCCCGACAGGGAGTAGCAATCAGCCCCAGCATTTT.

The rearrangement joins TRBV7-9 to TRBJ2-7; a weak D match, TRBD2 (6 bases). Germline assignment: CDR1 SEHNR and CDR2 FQNEAQ (reference sequence). The CDR3 contains 14 residues. V was clipped by 5 bases and J by 3 bases, with 14 bases between them. The CDR3 DNA follows: TGTGCCAGCAGCGGGGGACTCGAATTCTACGAGCAGTACTTC. Its translation is CASSGGLEFYEQYF. Using reference TRBV7-9 and TRBJ2-7 for the parts outside the CDR3, the full variable domain is DTGVSQNPRHKITKRGQNVTFRCDPISEHNRLYWYRQTLGQGPEFLTYFQNEAQLEKSRLLSDRFSAERPKGSFSTLEIQRTEQGDSAMYLCASSGGLEFYEQYFGPGTRLTVT.

The chain couples TRBV5-1 to TRBJ2-5; D unresolved. Trimming removed 0 bases at V and 6 bases at J, with 12 bases between. The CDR3 runs to 14 residues. Germline V gene data show CDR1 as SGHRS and CDR2 as YFSETQ. This CDR3 reads CASSLGGTEKTQYF. In nucleotides, the CDR3 is TGCGCCAGCAGCTTGGGCGGTACGGAAAAGACCCAGTACTTC.

This clonotype occurred a few times. V is TRBV5-1 and J is TRBJ2-1; TRBD2 agrees at 15 bases. The CDR3 has 20 residues. The trim removed 4 bases at V and 3 bases at J, leaving 14 bases unmatched. In germline, CDR1 is SGHRS, CDR2 YFSETQ. The CDR3 sequence: CASSGRTSGRGLEVYNEQFF. The CDR3 DNA is TGCGCCAGCAGCGGTCGGACTAGCGGGAGGGGTCTGGAGGTCTACAATGAGCAGTTCTTC.

This chain links TRBV28 with TRBJ1-4; D is uncertain. Germline loops: CDR1 MDHEN, CDR2 SYDVKM. This CDR3 has 14 amino acids. Trimming took off 5 bases at V and 8 bases at J, with 15 bases between the two ends. The CDR3 DNA follows: TGTGCCAGCAGTGGTCGTAGGGTGGGGGAAAAACTGTTTTTT. Its protein is CASSGRRVGEKLFF.